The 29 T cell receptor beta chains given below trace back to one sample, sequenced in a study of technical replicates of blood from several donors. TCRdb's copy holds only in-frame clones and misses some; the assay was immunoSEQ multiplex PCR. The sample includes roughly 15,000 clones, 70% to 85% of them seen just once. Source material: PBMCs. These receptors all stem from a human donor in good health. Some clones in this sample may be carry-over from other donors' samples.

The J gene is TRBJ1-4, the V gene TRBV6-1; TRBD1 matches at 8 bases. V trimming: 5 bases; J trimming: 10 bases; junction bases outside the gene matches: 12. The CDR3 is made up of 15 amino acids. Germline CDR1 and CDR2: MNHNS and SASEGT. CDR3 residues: CASSPAEGQVVKLFF. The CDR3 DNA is TGTGCCAGCAGTCCCGCGGAGGGACAGGTCGTAAAACTGTTTTTT.

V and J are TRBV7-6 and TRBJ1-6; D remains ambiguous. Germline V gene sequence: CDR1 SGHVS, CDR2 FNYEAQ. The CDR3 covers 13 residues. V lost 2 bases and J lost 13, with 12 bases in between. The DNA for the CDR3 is TGTGCCAGCAGCTTACTTCGGGGTTCCCCCCTCCACTTT. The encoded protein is CASSLLRGSPLHF. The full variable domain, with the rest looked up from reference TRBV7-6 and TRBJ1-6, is GAGVSQSPRYKVTKRGQDVALRCDPISGHVSLYWYRQALGQGPEFLTYFNYEAQQDKSGLPNDRFSAERPEGSISTLTIQRTEQRDSAMYRCASSLLRGSPLHFGNGTRLTVT.

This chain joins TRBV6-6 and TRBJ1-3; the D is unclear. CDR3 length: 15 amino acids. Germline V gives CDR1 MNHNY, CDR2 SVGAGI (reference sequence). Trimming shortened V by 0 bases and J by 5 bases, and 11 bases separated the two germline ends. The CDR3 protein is CASSYSMGVRNTIYF. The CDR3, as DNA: TGTGCCAGCAGTTACTCTATGGGAGTCAGAAACACCATATATTTT.

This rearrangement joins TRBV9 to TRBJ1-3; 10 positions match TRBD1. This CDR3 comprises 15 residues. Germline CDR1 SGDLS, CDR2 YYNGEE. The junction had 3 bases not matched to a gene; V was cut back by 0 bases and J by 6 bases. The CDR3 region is CASSVAGTGENTIYF. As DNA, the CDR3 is TGTGCCAGCAGCGTAGCCGGGACAGGGGAAAACACCATATATTTT.

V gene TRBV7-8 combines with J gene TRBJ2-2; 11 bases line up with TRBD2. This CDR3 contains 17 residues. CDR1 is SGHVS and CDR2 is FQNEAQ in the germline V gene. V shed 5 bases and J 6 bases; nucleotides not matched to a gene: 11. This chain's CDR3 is CASSPTSLAGVAGELFF. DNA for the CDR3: TGTGCCAGCAGCCCTACCTCACTAGCGGGAGTCGCCGGGGAGCTGTTTTTT. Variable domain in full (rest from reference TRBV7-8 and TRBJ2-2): GAGVSQSPRYKVAKRGQDVALRCDPISGHVSLFWYQQALGQGPEFLTYFQNEAQLDKSGLPSDRFFAERPEGSVSTLKIQRTQQEDSAVYLCASSPTSLAGVAGELFFGEGSRLTVL.

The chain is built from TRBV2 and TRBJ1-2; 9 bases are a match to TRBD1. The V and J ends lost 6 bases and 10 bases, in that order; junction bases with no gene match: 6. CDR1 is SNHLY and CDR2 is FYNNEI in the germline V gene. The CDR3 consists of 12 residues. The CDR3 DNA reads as TGTGCCAGCAGACCCGGGACAGGGCCCTACACCTTC. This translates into CASRPGTGPYTF.

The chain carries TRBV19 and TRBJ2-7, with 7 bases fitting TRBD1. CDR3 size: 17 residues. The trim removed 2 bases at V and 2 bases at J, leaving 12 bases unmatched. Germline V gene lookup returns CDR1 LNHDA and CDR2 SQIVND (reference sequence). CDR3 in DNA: TGTGCCAGTAGTATATCCGGGACAGCACTAATACCCTACGAGCAGTACTTC. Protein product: CASSISGTALIPYEQYF.

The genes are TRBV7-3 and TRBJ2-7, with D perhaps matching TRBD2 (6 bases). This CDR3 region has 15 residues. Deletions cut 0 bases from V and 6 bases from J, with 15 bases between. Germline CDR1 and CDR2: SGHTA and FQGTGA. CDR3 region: CASSLTEGPPAEQYF. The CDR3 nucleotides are TGTGCCAGCAGCTTAACGGAGGGTCCACCCGCCGAGCAGTACTTC.

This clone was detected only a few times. The CDR3 coding sequence is TGTGCCAGCAGTCCGGGCGGGACTAGCGGGACTTACAACATTCAGTACTTC. Translated: CASSPGGTSGTYNIQYF. The V call is TRBV27, the J call TRBJ2-4; 13 bases match TRBD2. The CDR3 is made up of 17 amino acids. Germline V gives CDR1 MNHEY, CDR2 SMNVEV (reference sequence). V trimming: 5 bases; J trimming: 7 bases; junction bases outside the gene matches: 11.

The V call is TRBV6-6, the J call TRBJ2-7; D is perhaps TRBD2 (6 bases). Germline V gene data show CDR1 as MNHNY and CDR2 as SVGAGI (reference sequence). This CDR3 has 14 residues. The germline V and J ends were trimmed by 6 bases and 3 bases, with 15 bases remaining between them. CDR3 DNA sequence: TGTGCCAGCAGCCGACTAGGACGAGACTACGAGCAGTACTTC. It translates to CASSRLGRDYEQYF.

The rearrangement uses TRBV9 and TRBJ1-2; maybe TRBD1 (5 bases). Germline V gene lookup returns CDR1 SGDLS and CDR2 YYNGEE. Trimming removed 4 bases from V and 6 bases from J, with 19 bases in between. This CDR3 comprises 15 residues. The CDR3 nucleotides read TGTGCCAGCAGCCGTACAGGTGAGGCCTACGATGGCTACACCTTC. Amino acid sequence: CASSRTGEAYDGYTF.

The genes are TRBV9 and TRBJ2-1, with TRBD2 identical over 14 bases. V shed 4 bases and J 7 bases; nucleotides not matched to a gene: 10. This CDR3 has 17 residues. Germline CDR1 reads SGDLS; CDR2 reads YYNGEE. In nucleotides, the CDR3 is TGTGCCAGCAGCTACCGGGGACTAGCGGGAGTCAAAAATGAGCAGTTCTTC. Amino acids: CASSYRGLAGVKNEQFF. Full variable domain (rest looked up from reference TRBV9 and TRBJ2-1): DSGVTQTPKHLITATGQRVTLRCSPRSGDLSVYWYQQSLDQGLQFLIQYYNGEERAKGNILERFSAQQFPDLHSELNLSSLELGDSALYFCASSYRGLAGVKNEQFFGPGTRLTVL.

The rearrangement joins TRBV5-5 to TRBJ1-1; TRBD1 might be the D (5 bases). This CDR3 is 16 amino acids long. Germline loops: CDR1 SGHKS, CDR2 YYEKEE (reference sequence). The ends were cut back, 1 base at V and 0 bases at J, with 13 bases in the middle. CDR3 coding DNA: TGTGCCAGCAGCTTGTTTTACGGAGGGGTGAACACTGAAGCTTTCTTT. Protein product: CASSLFYGGVNTEAFF.

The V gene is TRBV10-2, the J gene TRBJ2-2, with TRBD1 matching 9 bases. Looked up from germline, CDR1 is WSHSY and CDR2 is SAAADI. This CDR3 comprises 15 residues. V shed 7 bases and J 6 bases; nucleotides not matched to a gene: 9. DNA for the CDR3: TGCGCCAGCAATACGGGACAGGGCTCAGCCGGGGAGCTGTTTTTT. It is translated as CASNTGQGSAGELFF.

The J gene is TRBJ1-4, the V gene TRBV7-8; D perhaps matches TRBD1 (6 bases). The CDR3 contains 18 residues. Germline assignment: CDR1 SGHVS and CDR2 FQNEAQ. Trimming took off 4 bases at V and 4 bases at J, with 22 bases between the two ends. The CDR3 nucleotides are TGTGCCAGCAGCTCAGCGACAGGCCCGCAACAGGGTAATGAAAAACTGTTTTTT. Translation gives CASSSATGPQQGNEKLFF.

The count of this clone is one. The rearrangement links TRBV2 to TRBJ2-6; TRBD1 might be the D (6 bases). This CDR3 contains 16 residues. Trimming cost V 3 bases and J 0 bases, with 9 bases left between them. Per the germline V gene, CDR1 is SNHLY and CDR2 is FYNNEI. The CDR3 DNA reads TGTGCCAGCAGTGAGGCAGGGGCCTCTGGGGCCAACGTCCTGACTTTC. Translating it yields CASSEAGASGANVLTF. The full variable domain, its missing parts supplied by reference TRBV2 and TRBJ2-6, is EPEVTQTPSHQVTQMGQEVILRCVPISNHLYFYWYRQILGQKVEFLVSFYNNEISEKSEIFDDQFSVERPDGSNFTLKIRSTKLEDSAMYFCASSEAGASGANVLTFGAGSRLTVL.

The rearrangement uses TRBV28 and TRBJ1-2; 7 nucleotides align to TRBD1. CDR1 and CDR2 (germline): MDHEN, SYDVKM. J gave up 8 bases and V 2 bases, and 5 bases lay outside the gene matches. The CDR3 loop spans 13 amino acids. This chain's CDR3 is CASSLPQGEGYTF. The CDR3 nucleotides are TGTGCCAGCAGTTTACCGCAGGGGGAAGGCTACACCTTC.

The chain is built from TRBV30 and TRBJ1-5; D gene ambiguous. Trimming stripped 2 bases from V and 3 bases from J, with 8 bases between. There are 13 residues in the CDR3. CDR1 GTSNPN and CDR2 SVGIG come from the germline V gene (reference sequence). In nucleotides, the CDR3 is TGTGCCTGGAGTTCGCGAGACAATCAGCCCCAGCATTTT. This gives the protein CAWSSRDNQPQHF.

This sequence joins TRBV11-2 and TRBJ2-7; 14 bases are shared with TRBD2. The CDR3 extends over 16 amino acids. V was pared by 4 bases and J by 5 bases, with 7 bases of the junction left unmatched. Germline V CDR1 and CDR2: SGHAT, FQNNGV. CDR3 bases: TGTGCCAGCAGCTCAAGATCGACTAGCGGGAGGGACGAGCAGTACTTC. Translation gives CASSSRSTSGRDEQYF.

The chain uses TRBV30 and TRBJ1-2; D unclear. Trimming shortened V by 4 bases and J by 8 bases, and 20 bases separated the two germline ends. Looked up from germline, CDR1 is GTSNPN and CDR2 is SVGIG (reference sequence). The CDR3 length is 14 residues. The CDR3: CAWNYLLRSGGYTF. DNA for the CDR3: TGTGCCTGGAACTACCTCCTCCGGAGCGGAGGCTACACCTTC.

CDR3: CASSLAGTRGGYEQYF. CDR3 DNA sequence: TGTGCCAGCAGTTTAGCCGGGACTAGGGGAGGCTACGAGCAGTACTTC. The chain recombines TRBV27 with TRBJ2-7; 8 positions match TRBD2. The CDR3 spans 16 residues. Germline V gives CDR1 MNHEY, CDR2 SMNVEV (reference sequence). J was trimmed by 3 bases and V by 2 bases; bases with no gene match: 9.

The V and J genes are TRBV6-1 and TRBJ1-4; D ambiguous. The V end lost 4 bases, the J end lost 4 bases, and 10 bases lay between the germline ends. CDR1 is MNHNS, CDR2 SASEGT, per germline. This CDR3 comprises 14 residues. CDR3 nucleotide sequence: TGTGCCAGCAGTGCCTCCGGGAATAATGAAAAACTGTTTTTT. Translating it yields CASSASGNNEKLFF.

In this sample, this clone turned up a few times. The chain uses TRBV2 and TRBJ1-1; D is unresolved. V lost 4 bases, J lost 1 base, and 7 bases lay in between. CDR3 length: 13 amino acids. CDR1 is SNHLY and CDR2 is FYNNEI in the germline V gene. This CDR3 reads CASSVDTNTEAFF. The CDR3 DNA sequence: TGTGCCAGCAGTGTCGACACGAACACTGAAGCTTTCTTT. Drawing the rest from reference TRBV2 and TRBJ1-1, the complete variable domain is EPEVTQTPSHQVTQMGQEVILRCVPISNHLYFYWYRQILGQKVEFLVSFYNNEISEKSEIFDDQFSVERPDGSNFTLKIRSTKLEDSAMYFCASSVDTNTEAFFGQGTRLTVV.

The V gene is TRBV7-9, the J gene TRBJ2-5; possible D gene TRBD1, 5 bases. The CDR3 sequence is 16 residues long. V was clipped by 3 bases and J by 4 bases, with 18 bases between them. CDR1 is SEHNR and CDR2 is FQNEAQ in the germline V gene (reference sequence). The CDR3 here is CASSLQSAGWGETQYF. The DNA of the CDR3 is TGTGCCAGCAGCTTGCAATCTGCAGGGTGGGGAGAGACCCAGTACTTC.

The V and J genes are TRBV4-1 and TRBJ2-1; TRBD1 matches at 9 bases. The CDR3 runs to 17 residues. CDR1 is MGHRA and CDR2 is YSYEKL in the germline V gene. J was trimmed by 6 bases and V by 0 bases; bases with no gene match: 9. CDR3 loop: CASSQDPGQGVPNEQFF. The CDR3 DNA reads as TGCGCCAGCAGCCAAGATCCGGGACAGGGAGTCCCCAATGAGCAGTTCTTC.

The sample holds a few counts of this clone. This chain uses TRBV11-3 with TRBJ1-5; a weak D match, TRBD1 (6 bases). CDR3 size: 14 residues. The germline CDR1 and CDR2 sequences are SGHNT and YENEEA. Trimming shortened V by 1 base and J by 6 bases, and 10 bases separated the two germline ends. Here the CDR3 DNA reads TGTGCCAGCAGCTTAGGATGGGGGCGTCAGCCCCAGCATTTT. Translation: CASSLGWGRQPQHF.

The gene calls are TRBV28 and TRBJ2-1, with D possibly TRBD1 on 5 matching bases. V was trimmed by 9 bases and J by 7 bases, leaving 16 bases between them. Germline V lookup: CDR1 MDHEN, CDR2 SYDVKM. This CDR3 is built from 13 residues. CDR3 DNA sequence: TGTGCCAGTTCCAAATTAGGACAAAATGAGCAGTTCTTC. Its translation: CASSKLGQNEQFF.

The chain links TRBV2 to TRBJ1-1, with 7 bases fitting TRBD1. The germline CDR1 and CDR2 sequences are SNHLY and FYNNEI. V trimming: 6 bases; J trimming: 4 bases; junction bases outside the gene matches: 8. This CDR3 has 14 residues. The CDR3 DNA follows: TGTGCCAGCAGCCTTCAGGGGGAGGCCACTGAAGCTTTCTTT. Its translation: CASSLQGEATEAFF.

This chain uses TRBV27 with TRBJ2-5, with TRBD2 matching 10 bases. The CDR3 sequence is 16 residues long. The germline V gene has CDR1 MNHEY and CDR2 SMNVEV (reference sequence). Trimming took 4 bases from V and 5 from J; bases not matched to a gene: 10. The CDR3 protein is CASSSGLAGVGETQYF. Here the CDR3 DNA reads TGTGCCAGCAGTTCTGGTCTAGCGGGAGTAGGGGAGACCCAGTACTTC.